This T cell receptor (beta chain) was obtained from a study of blood T cell repertoires in COVID-19. Whole-study context: Collection of acute and convalescent COVID-19 samples took place in the United States, Italy and Spain.

The V end was cut by 2 bases, the J end by 8 bases, with 19 bases between. CDR1 and CDR2 (germline): SGHTA, FQGNSA. The CDR3 is 16 amino acids. Study processing details: Nucleated cell counts were estimated from reference gene primer amplification. TCRdb's table, derived via immunoSEQ multiplex PCR, lists solely in-frame clones and lacks some. The DNA gave D and trimming, while V, J and clone size come from that table. The sample lists 110,000 to 150,000 clones, around 84% occurring once. The sequence derives from a human donor in a cohort sampled during active COVID-19. The chain has TRBV7-2 and TRBJ2-1; D is unclear. What was sequenced was peripheral blood. The CDR3 reads CASSLRRSTSGDEQFF. The CDR3 region has the DNA TGTGCCAGCAGCTTAAGAAGGAGCACTTCTGGCGATGAGCAGTTCTTC.